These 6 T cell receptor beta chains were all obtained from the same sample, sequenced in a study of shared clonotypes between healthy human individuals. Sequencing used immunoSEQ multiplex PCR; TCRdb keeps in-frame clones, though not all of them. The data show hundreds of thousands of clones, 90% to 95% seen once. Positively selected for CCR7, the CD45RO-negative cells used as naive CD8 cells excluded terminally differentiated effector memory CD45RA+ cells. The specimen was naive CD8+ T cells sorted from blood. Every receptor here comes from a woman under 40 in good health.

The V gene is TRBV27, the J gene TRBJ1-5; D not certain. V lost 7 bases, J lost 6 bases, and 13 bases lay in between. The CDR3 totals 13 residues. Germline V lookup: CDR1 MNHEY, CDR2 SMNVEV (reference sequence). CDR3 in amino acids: CASKPPGSQPQHF. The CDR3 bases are TGTGCCAGCAAGCCCCCAGGAAGTCAGCCCCAGCATTTT.

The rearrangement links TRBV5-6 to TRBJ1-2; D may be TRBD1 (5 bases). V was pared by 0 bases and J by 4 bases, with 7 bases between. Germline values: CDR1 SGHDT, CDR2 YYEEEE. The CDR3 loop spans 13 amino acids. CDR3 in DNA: TGTGCCAGCAGCTTGGGGACACCCTATGGCTACACCTTC. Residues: CASSLGTPYGYTF.

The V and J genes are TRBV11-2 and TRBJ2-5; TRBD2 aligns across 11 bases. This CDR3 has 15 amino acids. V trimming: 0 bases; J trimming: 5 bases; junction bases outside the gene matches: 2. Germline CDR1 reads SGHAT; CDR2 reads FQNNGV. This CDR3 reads CASSLELAGVETQYF. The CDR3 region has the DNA TGTGCCAGCAGCTTAGAACTAGCGGGAGTGGAGACCCAGTACTTC.

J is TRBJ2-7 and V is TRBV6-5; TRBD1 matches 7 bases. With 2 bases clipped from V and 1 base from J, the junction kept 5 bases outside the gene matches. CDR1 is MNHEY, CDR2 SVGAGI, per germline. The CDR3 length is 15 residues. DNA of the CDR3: TGTGCCAGCAGTTACGAGGCAGGGGGTTCCTACGAGCAGTACTTC. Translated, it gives CASSYEAGGSYEQYF.

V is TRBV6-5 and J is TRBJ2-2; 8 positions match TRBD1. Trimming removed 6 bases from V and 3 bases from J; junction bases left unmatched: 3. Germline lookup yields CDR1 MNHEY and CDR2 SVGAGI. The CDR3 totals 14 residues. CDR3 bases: TGTGCCAGCAGCTCGACAGGGGACACCGGGGAGCTGTTTTTT. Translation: CASSSTGDTGELFF.

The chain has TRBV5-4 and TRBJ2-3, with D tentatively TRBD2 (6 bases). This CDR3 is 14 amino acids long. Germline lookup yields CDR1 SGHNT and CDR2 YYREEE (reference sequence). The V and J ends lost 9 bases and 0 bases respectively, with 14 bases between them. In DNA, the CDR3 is TGTGCCATCGACGCCAGCGGGAGCACAGATACGCAGTATTTT. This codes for CAIDASGSTDTQYF.